This record concerns one T cell receptor beta chain sequence. Its matching antigen is unknown. TCRdb keeps only in-frame clones here, not all; method: immunoSEQ multiplex PCR. The top ten clones hold approximately 4.8% of a sample with about 160,000 clones, about 85% of them seen once. V was clipped by 0 bases and J by 7 bases, with 7 bases between them. The germline V gene encodes CDR1 ENHRY and CDR2 SYGVKD. The CDR3 loop spans 13 amino acids. This record comes from a study of lymphopenia after photon versus proton radiotherapy. General study findings and limits: Post-nadir TCR diversity decline inversely tracked overall survival among those who died. Proton therapy kept repertoires fairly stable, unlike photons, which gained effector/memory cells.

Sequences were derived from peripheral blood, sampled from a patient treated with photon-based radiotherapy. The receptor was isolated from a man aged 50-59 years with gastric cancer. J is TRBJ2-1 and V is TRBV10-3; D uncertain. CDR3 DNA sequence: TGTGCCATCAGTGAGTCGGGAAAAAATGAGCAGTTCTTC. It yields the protein CAISESGKNEQFF.